This T cell receptor beta chain came from a study of identical twins. A single count supports this clonotype. The antigen is not known. Study outcomes and limitations: Conclusions were based on cross-sectional statistical analysis, without following the same donors. Invariant cells of the MAIT and iNKT types might have partly distorted the zero-insertion analyses.

TCRdb ran MiXCR on the 5' RACE reads and lists one entry per CDR3 protein. Among some 790,000 distinct CDR3 sequences listed, 15% to 20% were seen once. Germline CDR1 is ENHRY and CDR2 is SYGVKD. This CDR3 contains 13 residues. V lost 4 bases and J lost 0, with 6 bases in between. A further study also used this sample, focusing on T cells expressing NK-cell markers. That report notes: HCMV serostatus: most of the eight sequenced donors positive, one negative. Once again these clonotypes came out on top in the CD3+CD56-NKG2C+ fraction of a few donors.

This clonotype was obtained from a woman between 18 and 30 years old in good health. The V call is TRBV10-3, the J call TRBJ1-1, with D uncertain. Sequenced input: PBMCs. The chain's CDR3 is CAISGQVNTEAFF. In DNA, the CDR3 is TGTGCCATCAGTGGCCAGGTGAACACTGAAGCTTTCTTT.